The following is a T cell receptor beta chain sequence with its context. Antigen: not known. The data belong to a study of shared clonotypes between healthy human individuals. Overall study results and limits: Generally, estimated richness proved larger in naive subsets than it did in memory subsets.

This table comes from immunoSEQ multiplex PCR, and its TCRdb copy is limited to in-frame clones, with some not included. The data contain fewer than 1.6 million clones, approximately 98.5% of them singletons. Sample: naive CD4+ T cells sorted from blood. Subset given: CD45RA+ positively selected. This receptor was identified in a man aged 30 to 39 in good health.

DNA of the CDR3: TGTGCCAGCAGCTTAGTTCTACAGTCCAGCGCCTACACCTTC. Protein product: CASSLVLQSSAYTF. The V call is TRBV11-2, the J call TRBJ1-2; no definite D call. This CDR3 spans 14 amino acids. The V and J ends lost 1 base and 10 bases respectively, with 16 bases between them. Germline assignment: CDR1 SGHAT and CDR2 FQNNGV.